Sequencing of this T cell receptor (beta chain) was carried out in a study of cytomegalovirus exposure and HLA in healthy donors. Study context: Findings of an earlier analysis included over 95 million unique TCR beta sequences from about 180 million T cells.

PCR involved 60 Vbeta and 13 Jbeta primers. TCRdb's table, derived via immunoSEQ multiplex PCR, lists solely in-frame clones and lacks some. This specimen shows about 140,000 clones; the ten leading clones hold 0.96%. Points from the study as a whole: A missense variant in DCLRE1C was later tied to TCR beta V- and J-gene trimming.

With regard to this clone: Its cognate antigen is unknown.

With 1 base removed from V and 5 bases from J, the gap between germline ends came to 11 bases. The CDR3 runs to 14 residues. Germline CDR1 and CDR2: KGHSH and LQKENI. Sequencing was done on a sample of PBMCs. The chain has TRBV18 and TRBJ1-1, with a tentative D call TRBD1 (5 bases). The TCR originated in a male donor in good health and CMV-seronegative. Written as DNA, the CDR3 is TGTGCCAGCTCACCACAGGTCAGGGAAACTGAAGCTTTCTTT. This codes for CASSPQVRETEAFF.